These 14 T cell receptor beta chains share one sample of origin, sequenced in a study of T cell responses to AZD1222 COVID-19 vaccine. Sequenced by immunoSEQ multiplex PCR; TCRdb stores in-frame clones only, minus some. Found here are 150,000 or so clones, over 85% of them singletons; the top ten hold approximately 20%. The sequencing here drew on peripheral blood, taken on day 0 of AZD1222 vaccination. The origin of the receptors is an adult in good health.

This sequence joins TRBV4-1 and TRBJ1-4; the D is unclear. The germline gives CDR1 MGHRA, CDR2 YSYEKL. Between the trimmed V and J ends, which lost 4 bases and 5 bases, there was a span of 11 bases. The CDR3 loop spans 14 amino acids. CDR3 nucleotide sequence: TGCGCCAGCAGCCTATACGGAGGGAATGAAAAACTGTTTTTT. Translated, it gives CASSLYGGNEKLFF.

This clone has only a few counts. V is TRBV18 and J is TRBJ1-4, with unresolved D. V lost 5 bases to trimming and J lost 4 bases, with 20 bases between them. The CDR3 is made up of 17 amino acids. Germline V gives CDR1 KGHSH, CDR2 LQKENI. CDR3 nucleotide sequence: TGTGCCAGCTCAACCACCCATCCGAGGTCAAATAATGAAAAACTGTTTTTT. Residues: CASSTTHPRSNNEKLFF. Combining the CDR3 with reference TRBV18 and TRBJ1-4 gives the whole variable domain NAGVMQNPRHLVRRRGQEARLRCSPMKGHSHVYWYRQLPEEGLKFMVYLQKENIIDESGMPKERFSAEFPKEGPSILRIQQVVRGDSAAYFCASSTTHPRSNNEKLFFGSGTQLSVL.

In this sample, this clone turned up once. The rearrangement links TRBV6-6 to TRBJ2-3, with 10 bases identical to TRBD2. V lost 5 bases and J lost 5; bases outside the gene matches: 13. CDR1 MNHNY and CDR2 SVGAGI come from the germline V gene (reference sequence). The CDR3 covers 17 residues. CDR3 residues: CASSQAKASGRLDTQYF. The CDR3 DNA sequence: TGTGCCAGCAGTCAGGCTAAAGCTAGCGGGAGATTAGATACGCAGTATTTT.

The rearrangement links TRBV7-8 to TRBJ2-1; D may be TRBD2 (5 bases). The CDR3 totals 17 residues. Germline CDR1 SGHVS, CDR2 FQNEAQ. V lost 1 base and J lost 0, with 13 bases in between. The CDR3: CASSLGSLGASYNEQFF. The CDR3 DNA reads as TGTGCCAGCAGCTTAGGGTCGCTGGGAGCCTCCTACAATGAGCAGTTCTTC.

The CDR3, as DNA: TGTGCCAGCAGCCTGGGACTAGCGGTTGGCGGGGAGCTGTTTTTT. As protein: CASSLGLAVGGELFF. The chain links TRBV5-6 to TRBJ2-2; 11 positions match TRBD2. CDR3 size: 15 residues. Germline V CDR1 and CDR2: SGHDT, YYEEEE. V lost 4 bases and J lost 7; bases outside the gene matches: 6.

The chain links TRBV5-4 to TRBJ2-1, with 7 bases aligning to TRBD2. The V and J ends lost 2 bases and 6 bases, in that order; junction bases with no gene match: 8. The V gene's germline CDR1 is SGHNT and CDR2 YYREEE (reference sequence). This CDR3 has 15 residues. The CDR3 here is CASSFPSGEANEQFF. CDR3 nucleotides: TGTGCCAGCAGCTTCCCTAGCGGAGAAGCCAATGAGCAGTTCTTC.

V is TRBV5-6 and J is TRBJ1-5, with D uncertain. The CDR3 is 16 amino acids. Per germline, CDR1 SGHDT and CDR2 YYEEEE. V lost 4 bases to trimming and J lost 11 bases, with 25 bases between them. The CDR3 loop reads CASSQQTALGTPTQHF. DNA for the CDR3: TGTGCCAGCAGCCAACAGACGGCCCTGGGCACCCCGACCCAGCATTTT.

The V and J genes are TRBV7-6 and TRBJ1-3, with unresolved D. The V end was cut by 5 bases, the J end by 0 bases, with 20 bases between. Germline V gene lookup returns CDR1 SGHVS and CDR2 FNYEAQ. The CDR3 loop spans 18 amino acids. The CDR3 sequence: CASSPRVVGQRSGNTIYF. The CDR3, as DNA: TGTGCCAGCAGCCCCCGAGTTGTAGGCCAGCGCTCTGGAAACACCATATATTTT.

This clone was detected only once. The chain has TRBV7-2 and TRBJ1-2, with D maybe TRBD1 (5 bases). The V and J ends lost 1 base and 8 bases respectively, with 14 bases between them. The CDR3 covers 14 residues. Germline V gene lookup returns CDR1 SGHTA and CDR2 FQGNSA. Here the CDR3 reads CASSLDSRGSGYTF. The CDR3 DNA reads TGTGCCAGCAGCTTAGATTCAAGGGGTTCCGGCTACACCTTC.

The CDR3 here is CASSLAERYGYTF. The CDR3 DNA follows: TGTGCCAGCAGCTTAGCGGAGCGGTATGGCTACACCTTC. The chain employs TRBV11-2 and TRBJ1-2; D call uncertain. Germline values: CDR1 SGHAT, CDR2 FQNNGV. The CDR3 runs to 13 residues. Trimming removed 1 base at V and 5 bases at J, with 8 bases between.

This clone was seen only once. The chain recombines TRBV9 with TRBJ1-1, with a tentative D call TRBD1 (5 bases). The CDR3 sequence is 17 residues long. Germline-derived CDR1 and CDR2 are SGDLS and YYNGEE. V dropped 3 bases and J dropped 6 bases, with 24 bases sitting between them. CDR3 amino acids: CASSEVMKRGKAAEAFF. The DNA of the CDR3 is TGTGCCAGCAGCGAAGTAATGAAGAGGGGAAAAGCGGCTGAAGCTTTCTTT.

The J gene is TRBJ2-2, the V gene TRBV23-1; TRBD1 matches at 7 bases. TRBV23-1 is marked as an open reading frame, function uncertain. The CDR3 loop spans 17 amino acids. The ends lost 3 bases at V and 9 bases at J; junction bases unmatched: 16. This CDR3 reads CASSQRQGDPRLRELFF. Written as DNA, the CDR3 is TGCGCCAGCAGTCAGCGGCAGGGGGACCCAAGACTCCGGGAGCTGTTTTTT.

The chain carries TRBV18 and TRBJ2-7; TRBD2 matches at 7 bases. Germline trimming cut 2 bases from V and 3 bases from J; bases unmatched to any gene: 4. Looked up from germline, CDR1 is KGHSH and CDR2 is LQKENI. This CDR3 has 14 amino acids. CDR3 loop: CASSPAGVIYEQYF. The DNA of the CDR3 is TGTGCCAGCTCACCAGCGGGAGTGATCTACGAGCAGTACTTC.

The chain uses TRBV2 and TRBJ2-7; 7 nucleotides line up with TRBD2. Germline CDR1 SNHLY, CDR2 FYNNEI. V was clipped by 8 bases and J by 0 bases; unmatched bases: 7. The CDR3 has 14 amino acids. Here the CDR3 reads CASCKGRGSYEQYF. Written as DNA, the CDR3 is TGTGCCAGCTGTAAGGGGAGGGGCTCCTACGAGCAGTACTTC.